A single sample is the source of the 22 T cell receptor beta chains below, sequenced in a study of type 1 regulatory T cells. Using its own MiXCR run on the reads, TCRdb lists one record per CDR3 protein. This sample has approximately 97,000 distinct CDR3 sequences, with around a third found just once. The sample taken for sequencing was CD4+ T cells, either the whole sample or a sorted fraction (not recorded which). The receptors were sampled from a human donor in good health.

The chain uses TRBV6-5 and TRBJ2-7; 11 positions agree with TRBD2. Per the germline V gene, CDR1 is MNHEY and CDR2 is SVGAGI. This CDR3 spans 15 amino acids. Unmatched junction bases numbered 1, after V lost 0 bases and J lost 3 bases. Written as DNA, the CDR3 is TGTGCCAGCAGTTACTCCGGGACTAGCGGCTACGAGCAGTACTTC. It yields the protein CASSYSGTSGYEQYF.

The V call is TRBV7-3, the J call TRBJ2-3; 12 bases line up with TRBD2. The V and J ends lost 6 bases and 5 bases, in that order; junction bases with no gene match: 9. Germline CDR1 and CDR2: SGHTA and FQGTGA. The CDR3 contains 16 residues. The CDR3 region is CASSLRLAGAKDTQYF. DNA for the CDR3: TGTGCCAGCAGTTTGAGACTAGCGGGAGCGAAAGATACGCAGTATTTT. The full variable domain, in which reference TRBV7-3 and TRBJ2-3 provide the parts outside the CDR3, is GAGVSQTPSNKVTEKGKYVELRCDPISGHTALYWYRQSLGQGPEFLIYFQGTGAADDSGLPNDRFFAVRPEGSVSTLKIQRTERGDSAVYLCASSLRLAGAKDTQYFGPGTRLTVL.

Only a few counts were recorded for this clonotype. CDR3: CASSPDSSGNTIYF. Here the CDR3 DNA reads TGTGCCAGCTCACCAGACAGCTCTGGAAACACCATATATTTT. The chain carries TRBV18 and TRBJ1-3, with D possibly being TRBD1 (5 bases). Germline CDR1 reads KGHSH; CDR2 reads LQKENI. This CDR3 region has 14 residues. Trimming stripped 2 bases from V and 0 bases from J, with 5 bases between. Combining the CDR3 with reference TRBV18 and TRBJ1-3 gives the whole variable domain NAGVMQNPRHLVRRRGQEARLRCSPMKGHSHVYWYRQLPEEGLKFMVYLQKENIIDESGMPKERFSAEFPKEGPSILRIQQVVRGDSAAYFCASSPDSSGNTIYFGEGSWLTVV.

This clonotype has only a few counts. The V gene is TRBV7-2, the J gene TRBJ2-7; D assignment may be TRBD1 or TRBD2 (5 bases each). This CDR3 comprises 14 residues. Germline lookup yields CDR1 SGHTA and CDR2 FQGNSA. V was shortened by 0 bases and J by 6 bases, with 12 bases between the two germline ends. CDR3 protein: CASSLAYGDLEQYF. The CDR3 DNA sequence: TGTGCCAGCAGCTTAGCTTACGGGGACCTCGAGCAGTACTTC.

This chain connects TRBV12-3 or TRBV12-4 to TRBJ2-1, with 9 bases identical to TRBD2. This CDR3 spans 15 amino acids. Unmatched junction bases numbered 6, after V lost 6 bases and J lost 3 bases. The CDR3, as DNA: TGTGCCAGCAGGTCCTCGACTAGCGGCTACAATGAGCAGTTCTTC. This sequence encodes CASRSSTSGYNEQFF.

This clonotype was counted only a few times. V and J are TRBV11-2 and TRBJ2-5; perhaps TRBD1 as D (6 bases). Deletions cut 3 bases from V and 2 bases from J, with 13 bases between. CDR1 and CDR2 (germline): SGHAT, FQNNGV. CDR3 length: 15 amino acids. CDR3 sequence: CASSLMTGLQETQYF. CDR3 in DNA: TGTGCCAGCAGCTTGATGACAGGACTTCAAGAGACCCAGTACTTC. The whole variable domain, filled in from reference TRBV11-2 and TRBJ2-5, reads EAGVAQSPRYKIIEKRQSVAFWCNPISGHATLYWYQQILGQGPKLLIQFQNNGVVDDSQLPKDRFSAERLKGVDSTLKIQPAKLEDSAVYLCASSLMTGLQETQYFGPGTRLLVL.

Only a few counts were recorded for this clonotype. The chain recombines TRBV29-1 with TRBJ2-5; 9 nucleotides match TRBD2. The CDR3 totals 16 residues. Trimming at V came to 4 bases and at J to 3 bases, leaving 12 bases not matched to a gene. CDR1 and CDR2 from the germline V gene are SQVTM and ANQGSEA. CDR3 sequence: CSVALMQSSGEETQYF. The CDR3 nucleotides read TGCAGCGTTGCACTCATGCAATCTAGCGGGGAAGAGACCCAGTACTTC.

The chain joins TRBV7-9 to TRBJ2-3, with 10 positions matching TRBD2. The CDR3 runs to 15 residues. V was pared by 7 bases and J by 4 bases, with 8 bases of the junction left unmatched. Looked up from germline, CDR1 is SEHNR and CDR2 is FQNEAQ (reference sequence). CDR3 protein: CASTGTSDTADTQYF. The DNA of the CDR3 is TGTGCCAGCACCGGGACTAGCGATACTGCAGATACGCAGTATTTT.

The chain combines TRBV15 with TRBJ1-2, with a possible D match to TRBD1 (5 bases). Trimming stripped 6 bases from V and 4 bases from J, with 12 bases between. Germline V gene lookup returns CDR1 LNHNV and CDR2 YYDKDF (reference sequence). The CDR3 runs to 13 residues. The CDR3 region is CATRRTRTYGYTF. CDR3 nucleotide sequence: TGTGCCACCAGGAGGACAAGGACCTATGGCTACACCTTC.

The chain recombines TRBV5-5 with TRBJ1-4; no clear D. This CDR3 is 15 amino acids long. V shed 4 bases and J shed 8 bases, with 18 bases lying between them. Germline CDR1 and CDR2: SGHKS and YYEKEE (reference sequence). CDR3 sequence: CASSLSWGDAEKLFF. CDR3 in DNA: TGTGCCAGCAGCCTATCGTGGGGAGACGCCGAAAAACTGTTTTTT.

The J gene is TRBJ1-6, the V gene TRBV7-9, with D unresolved. V was clipped by 3 bases and J by 12 bases, with 9 bases between them. The CDR3 extends over 12 amino acids. CDR1 and CDR2 (germline): SEHNR, FQNEAQ (reference sequence). The CDR3 nucleotides are TGTGCCAGCAGCTTCGATCCATTACCCCTCCACTTT. Protein sequence: CASSFDPLPLHF. The complete variable domain, with remaining parts taken from reference TRBV7-9 and TRBJ1-6, reads DTGVSQNPRHKITKRGQNVTFRCDPISEHNRLYWYRQTLGQGPEFLTYFQNEAQLEKSRLLSDRFSAERPKGSFSTLEIQRTEQGDSAMYLCASSFDPLPLHFGNGTRLTVT.

This clonotype is medium-sized (0.01 to 0.1%). The genes are TRBV29-1 and TRBJ2-7, with TRBD1 matching over 7 bases. Germline V gene data show CDR1 as SQVTM and CDR2 as ANQGSEA. V was clipped by 4 bases and J by 1 base; unmatched bases: 7. The CDR3 has 14 amino acids. CDR3 amino acids: CSVGLTGSSYEQYF. CDR3 in DNA: TGCAGCGTTGGATTGACAGGGAGTTCCTACGAGCAGTACTTC.

CDR3 loop: CASSLGGGQNEQFF. The CDR3, as DNA: TGCGCCAGCAGCTTGGGCGGGGGTCAGAATGAGCAGTTCTTC. The V gene is TRBV5-1, the J gene TRBJ2-1, with 7 bases aligning to TRBD2. The CDR3 has 14 residues. Germline assignment: CDR1 SGHRS and CDR2 YFSETQ. The V and J ends lost 0 bases and 7 bases, in that order; junction bases with no gene match: 4.

This clonotype came up a few times. CDR3 sequence reads: CASRHRDSETQYF. The DNA for the CDR3 is TGTGCCAGCAGACACAGGGATTCCGAGACCCAGTACTTC. The chain combines TRBV12-3 or TRBV12-4 with TRBJ2-5; possibly TRBD1 for D (6 bases). The CDR3 runs to 13 residues. The V and J ends lost 6 bases and 5 bases respectively, with 13 bases between them.

This clonotype was detected only a few times. The gene calls are TRBV5-6 and TRBJ2-1; D possibly uses TRBD1 or TRBD2 (5 bases each). The CDR3 has 14 amino acids. In germline, CDR1 is SGHDT, CDR2 YYEEEE. Trimming removed 4 bases from V and 7 bases from J, with 15 bases in between. CDR3 sequence (DNA): TGTGCCAGCAGCCGGGACGTAGGGCGGAATGAGCAGTTCTTC. Protein: CASSRDVGRNEQFF.

The rearrangement joins TRBV7-2 to TRBJ2-4; the D is unclear. CDR3 length: 14 amino acids. The V and J ends lost 4 bases and 2 bases respectively, with 9 bases between them. CDR1 SGHTA and CDR2 FQGNSA come from the germline V gene. The CDR3 nucleotides read TGTGCCAGCAGCTCCGATTGGTCCAAAAACATTCAGTACTTC. Its protein is CASSSDWSKNIQYF.

The chain is built from TRBV11-3 and TRBJ2-2; TRBD2 is a possible D gene (5 bases). Germline assignment: CDR1 SGHNT and CDR2 YENEEA. V was shortened by 5 bases and J by 4 bases, with 11 bases between the two germline ends. The CDR3 has 14 residues. The CDR3, as DNA: TGTGCCAGCAGCCCCGGGCTAGCCACCGGGGAGCTGTTTTTT. Residues: CASSPGLATGELFF.

The V call is TRBV7-2, the J call TRBJ1-1; 8 nucleotides line up with TRBD1. Germline CDR1 reads SGHTA; CDR2 reads FQGNSA. The V gene end was trimmed by 5 bases and the J gene end by 1 base; junction bases not matched to a gene: 6. The CDR3 totals 15 residues. CDR3 bases: TGTGCCAGCAGCCTAGTCAGGGGGCCGAACACTGAAGCTTTCTTT. Protein sequence: CASSLVRGPNTEAFF.

This clonotype appeared a few times. The chain joins TRBV7-2 to TRBJ2-3; the D gene is possibly TRBD2 (6 bases). The CDR3 contains 15 residues. CDR1 SGHTA and CDR2 FQGNSA come from the germline V gene. V was pared by 3 bases and J by 1 base, with 11 bases between. CDR3 sequence reads: CASSFDAGRTDTQYF. Here the CDR3 DNA reads TGTGCCAGCAGCTTCGACGCGGGACGCACAGATACGCAGTATTTT. Full variable domain (rest looked up from reference TRBV7-2 and TRBJ2-3): GAGVSQSPSNKVTEKGKDVELRCDPISGHTALYWYRQSLGQGLEFLIYFQGNSAPDKSGLPSDRFSAERTGGSVSTLTIQRTQQEDSAVYLCASSFDAGRTDTQYFGPGTRLTVL.

This clonotype was detected a few times. The chain joins TRBV7-2 to TRBJ2-1; 7 positions agree with TRBD2. J was trimmed by 5 bases and V by 1 base; bases with no gene match: 5. Germline CDR1 SGHTA, CDR2 FQGNSA. The CDR3 is 15 residues long. The CDR3 DNA follows: TGTGCCAGCAGCTTAGAACTAGCGAAGAACAATGAGCAGTTCTTC. Translating it yields CASSLELAKNNEQFF.

The chain has TRBV5-4 and TRBJ2-1; D unresolved. Trimming removed 6 bases at V and 6 bases at J, with 13 bases between. There are 13 residues in the CDR3. CDR1 is SGHNT, CDR2 YYREEE, per germline (reference sequence). CDR3 protein: CASTAKVPNEQFF. The CDR3 region has the DNA TGTGCCAGCACCGCGAAAGTTCCCAATGAGCAGTTCTTC.

V usage is TRBV4-2 and J usage is TRBJ1-4; no clear D gene. Germline V CDR1 and CDR2: LGHNA, YNFKEQ. V lost 4 bases and J lost 4, with 10 bases in between. The CDR3 contains 14 residues. CDR3 bases: TGTGCCAGCAGCCTTCCAGTCAGTAATGAAAAACTGTTTTTT. Translation: CASSLPVSNEKLFF.